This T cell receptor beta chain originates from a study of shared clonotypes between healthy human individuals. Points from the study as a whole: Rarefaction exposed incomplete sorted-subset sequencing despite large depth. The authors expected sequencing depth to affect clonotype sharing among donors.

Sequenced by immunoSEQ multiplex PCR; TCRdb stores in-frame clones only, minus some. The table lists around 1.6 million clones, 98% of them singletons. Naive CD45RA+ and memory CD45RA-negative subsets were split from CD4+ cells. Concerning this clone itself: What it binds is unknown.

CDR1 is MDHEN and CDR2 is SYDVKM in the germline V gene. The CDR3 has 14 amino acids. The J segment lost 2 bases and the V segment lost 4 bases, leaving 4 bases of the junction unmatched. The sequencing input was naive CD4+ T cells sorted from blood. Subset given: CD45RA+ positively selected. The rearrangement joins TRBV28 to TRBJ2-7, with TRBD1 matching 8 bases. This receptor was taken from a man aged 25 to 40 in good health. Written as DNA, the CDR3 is TGTGCCAGCAGTTGGACAGGGTTGACCTACGAGCAGTACTTC. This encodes CASSWTGLTYEQYF.